Listed below are T cell receptor beta chains from one sample, sequenced in a study of T cells expressing NK-cell markers. Using the 5' RACE reads, TCRdb records one entry per CDR3 protein without DNA. Its table records about 160,000 distinct CDR3 sequences. Sequencing used blood T cells: a sorted CD56 or NKG2C T cell subset, CD4+ or CD8+ T cells, or bulk PBMC T cells (not recorded which). The receptors here all came from a man aged 18-70 years in good health. The CDR3 runs from the conserved cysteine through the conserved F or W.

j_call v_call cdr3_length cdr3_aa
TRBJ2-3 TRBV28 14 CASSLGGGIDTQYF
TRBJ2-3 TRBV11-1 19 CASSSISSGGVLWSDTQYF
TRBJ2-5 TRBV6-1 14 CASSSGTGSETQYF
TRBJ2-7 TRBV2 13 CASSGAGHYEQYF
TRBJ2-1 TRBV9 18 CASSARRAGAGTYNEQFF
TRBJ2-5 TRBV10-3 15 CAISESYRGSETQYF
TRBJ2-1 TRBV5-1 15 CASSWQAGLYNEQFF
TRBJ2-1 TRBV2 18 CASRNPRMKGSSYNEQFF
TRBJ1-4 TRBV10-3 13 CAIGATANEKLFF
TRBJ2-3 TRBV11-1 20 CASSSPGLAGEYLSTDTQYF
TRBJ2-5 TRBV20-1 14 CSASSDTNQETQYF
TRBJ2-1 TRBV2 11 CAGSAYNEQFF
TRBJ2-3 TRBV7-9 16 CASSLGPGTSTDTQYF
TRBJ1-1 TRBV5-4 14 CASFVAGGRNEAFF
TRBJ2-1 TRBV7-6 15 CASSFSSGTYNEQFF
TRBJ1-2 TRBV29-1 11 CSVDRRYGYTF
TRBJ2-1 TRBV28 12 CASSPPYNEQFF
TRBJ2-2 TRBV11-2 17 CASSAGPGDLNTGELFF
TRBJ1-4 TRBV3-1 14 CASGRQATNEKLFF
TRBJ2-5 TRBV6-5 13 CASSYLARETQYF
TRBJ2-3 TRBV5-1 14 CASSLIGLGDTQYF
TRBJ2-7 TRBV7-9 14 CASSLTGPGAEQYF
TRBJ2-1 TRBV2 15 CASSPLSGDPNEQFF
TRBJ2-1 TRBV19 15 CASTIVSGYYNEQFF
TRBJ1-1 TRBV18 14 CASPTGHDPGEAFF
TRBJ1-5 TRBV7-8 15 CASSSGTRDRQPQHF
TRBJ2-3 TRBV12-3/TRBV12-4 19 CASSSGTSGGVYPPDTQYF
TRBJ2-7 TRBV1 17 CTSSQDRPPPAAYEQYF